Each of the 27 T cell receptor beta chains below was sequenced from the same sample in a study of T-cell memory formation after mild COVID-19. TCRdb redid the calling of the 5' RACE reads with MiXCR, one entry per CDR3 protein. The sample contains under 200,000 distinct CDR3 sequences, roughly 28% of which appear only once. Sequenced sample: PBMCs or a T cell subset sorted from them (not recorded which). These receptor sequences come from an adult woman who had mild COVID-19 (a few samples of this study predate the infection). Cell type and time point are not known.

In this sample, this clonotype turned up a few times. The chain carries TRBV6-5 and TRBJ2-7, with 8 bases aligning to TRBD2. V trimming: 4 bases; J trimming: 6 bases; junction bases outside the gene matches: 8. CDR1 is MNHEY and CDR2 is SVGAGI in the germline V gene. This CDR3 comprises 14 residues. The CDR3 loop is CASSSGSGGREQYF. The CDR3 nucleotides are TGTGCCAGCAGTTCCGGGTCGGGAGGGCGCGAGCAGTACTTC.

The chain couples TRBV5-1 to TRBJ1-2; no definite D call. Per germline, CDR1 SGHRS and CDR2 YFSETQ. The V and J ends lost 0 bases and 4 bases respectively, with 16 bases between them. This CDR3 region has 16 residues. In DNA form, the CDR3 reads TGCGCCAGCAGCTTGGCCCTGGGAGGTAGAAGCTATGGCTACACCTTC. Its translation: CASSLALGGRSYGYTF.

J is TRBJ1-1 and V is TRBV6-2 or TRBV6-3; 7 bases are a match to TRBD1. V shed 3 bases, J shed 1 base, and the junction held 11 bases outside the gene matches. Germline V gene lookup returns CDR1 MNHEY and CDR2 SVGEGT. The CDR3 spans 17 residues. In DNA, the CDR3 is TGTGCCAGCAGTTATCGAGCACAGGGGAGAGGGAACACTGAAGCTTTCTTT. As protein: CASSYRAQGRGNTEAFF.

This chain joins TRBV5-6 and TRBJ1-1; D possibly corresponds to TRBD1 (5 bases). Germline V gives CDR1 SGHDT, CDR2 YYEEEE. This CDR3 has 13 amino acids. V lost 0 bases and J lost 4, with 7 bases in between. CDR3 loop: CASSLAGRTEAFF. As DNA, the CDR3 is TGTGCCAGCAGCTTGGCAGGGCGCACTGAAGCTTTCTTT.

This clonotype occurred a few times. The rearrangement joins TRBV6-5 to TRBJ2-5, with 9 bases aligning to TRBD2. The CDR3 has 15 residues. V gave up 2 bases and J gave up 5 bases; unmatched junction bases: 6. Germline values: CDR1 MNHEY, CDR2 SVGAGI. The CDR3 loop reads CASSYATSGLETQYF. As DNA, the CDR3 is TGTGCCAGCAGTTACGCGACTAGCGGTTTGGAGACCCAGTACTTC.

The chain combines TRBV5-6 with TRBJ1-2, with D maybe TRBD1 (6 bases). The CDR3 is 15 residues long. CDR1 and CDR2 (germline): SGHDT, YYEEEE. V was cut by 6 bases and J by 3 bases, with 18 bases left in between. Written as DNA, the CDR3 is TGTGCCAGCATCTCAATCCGGGACACCTACTATGGCTACACCTTC. It translates to CASISIRDTYYGYTF. The full variable domain, in which reference TRBV5-6 and TRBJ1-2 provide the parts outside the CDR3, is DAGVTQSPTHLIKTRGQQVTLRCSPKSGHDTVSWYQQALGQGPQFIFQYYEEEERQRGNFPDRFSGHQFPNYSSELNVNALLLGDSALYLCASISIRDTYYGYTFGSGTRLTVV.

The chain carries TRBV6-2 or TRBV6-3 and TRBJ2-1, with TRBD2 matching over 10 bases. The CDR3 has 14 residues. Germline CDR1 MNHEY, CDR2 SVGEGT. V lost 4 bases, J lost 6 bases, and 3 bases stayed unmatched. CDR3: CASSLLAGPNEQFF. For the CDR3, the DNA is TGTGCCAGCAGTTTACTAGCGGGGCCCAATGAGCAGTTCTTC.

This clonotype was seen only a few times. The chain links TRBV4-1 to TRBJ2-2; the D gene is possibly TRBD2 (6 bases). This CDR3 contains 15 residues. The germline CDR1 and CDR2 sequences are MGHRA and YSYEKL. The V and J ends lost 1 base and 4 bases respectively, with 10 bases between them. The CDR3 DNA follows: TGCGCCAGCAGCCAAGCGACTAGACGCACCGGGGAGCTGTTTTTT. As protein: CASSQATRRTGELFF.

V is TRBV7-9 and J is TRBJ2-3, with TRBD2 matching 10 bases. CDR3 length: 17 residues. V shed 3 bases, J shed 7 bases, and the junction held 13 bases outside the gene matches. Germline V lookup: CDR1 SEHNR, CDR2 FQNEAQ (reference sequence). The CDR3 loop is CASSFRTSGPESYTQYF. In DNA form, the CDR3 reads TGTGCCAGCAGCTTCCGGACTAGCGGACCAGAATCGTATACGCAGTATTTT.

This clonotype was picked up a small number of times. The CDR3: CASSGGGLYEQYF. As DNA, the CDR3 is TGCGCCAGCAGTGGAGGGGGCCTGTACGAGCAGTACTTC. This sequence joins TRBV5-1 and TRBJ2-7; a possible D gene is TRBD1 (7 bases). The CDR3 has 13 residues. The germline V gene encodes CDR1 SGHRS and CDR2 YFSETQ. V was shortened by 5 bases and J by 4 bases, with 13 bases between the two germline ends.

This clonotype has more than one count but fewer than ten. The chain is built from TRBV19 and TRBJ1-5; 7 nucleotides line up with TRBD1. This CDR3 has 14 residues. V trimming: 4 bases; J trimming: 3 bases; junction bases outside the gene matches: 3. Germline V lookup: CDR1 LNHDA, CDR2 SQIVND (reference sequence). Here the CDR3 reads CASSKTGYNQPQHF. The CDR3 nucleotides are TGTGCCAGTAGTAAGACAGGGTACAATCAGCCCCAGCATTTT. The full variable domain, its missing parts supplied by reference TRBV19 and TRBJ1-5, is DGGITQSPKYLFRKEGQNVTLSCEQNLNHDAMYWYRQDPGQGLRLIYYSQIVNDFQKGDIAEGYSVSREKKESFPLTVTSAQKNPTAFYLCASSKTGYNQPQHFGDGTRLSIL.

The J gene is TRBJ2-7, the V gene TRBV20-1, with 14 positions matching TRBD2. The CDR3 spans 13 residues. V was clipped by 6 bases and J by 6 bases; unmatched bases: 4. Looked up from germline, CDR1 is DFQATT and CDR2 is SNEGSKA (reference sequence). Here the CDR3 DNA reads TGCAGTGCAGGACTAGCGGGAGGCGGCGAGCAGTACTTC. Amino acid sequence: CSAGLAGGGEQYF.

The rearrangement uses TRBV5-6 and TRBJ1-1; D call uncertain. Germline V gene sequence: CDR1 SGHDT, CDR2 YYEEEE. The CDR3 has 14 residues. Trimming took off 3 bases at V and 0 bases at J, with 9 bases between the two ends. CDR3 nucleotide sequence: TGTGCCAGCAGCTCCGGACTGCTGAACACTGAAGCTTTCTTT. Its translation: CASSSGLLNTEAFF.

The chain has TRBV4-1 and TRBJ1-1; D not resolved. The length of the CDR3 is 11 residues. The V gene lost 1 base and the J gene lost 8 bases, with 5 bases spanning the gap. In germline, CDR1 is MGHRA, CDR2 YSYEKL. The CDR3 sequence is CASSQGGEAFF. DNA for the CDR3: TGCGCCAGCAGCCAAGGAGGGGAAGCTTTCTTT.

The rearrangement links TRBV4-3 to TRBJ2-7; TRBD2 matches 7 bases. Per germline, CDR1 LGHNA and CDR2 YSLEER. This CDR3 comprises 15 residues. Unmatched junction bases numbered 5, after V lost 1 base and J lost 2 bases. As DNA, the CDR3 is TGCGCCAGCAGCCAAGGGCGGGGGTTACCCTACGAGCAGTACTTC. It translates to CASSQGRGLPYEQYF.

As DNA, the CDR3 is TGTGCCAGCAGCCGACTAATTAGCGGGAGCTATCAAGAGACCCAGTACTTC. Protein: CASSRLISGSYQETQYF. The V call is TRBV11-2, the J call TRBJ2-5, with 9 bases identical to TRBD2. Germline V CDR1 and CDR2: SGHAT, FQNNGV. CDR3 length equals 17 residues. The trim removed 5 bases at V and 2 bases at J, leaving 12 bases unmatched. The full variable domain, its missing parts supplied by reference TRBV11-2 and TRBJ2-5, is EAGVAQSPRYKIIEKRQSVAFWCNPISGHATLYWYQQILGQGPKLLIQFQNNGVVDDSQLPKDRFSAERLKGVDSTLKIQPAKLEDSAVYLCASSRLISGSYQETQYFGPGTRLLVL.

The V call is TRBV20-1, the J call TRBJ2-6; D unclear. The length of the CDR3 is 15 residues. Per germline, CDR1 DFQATT and CDR2 SNEGSKA (reference sequence). V shed 0 bases and J shed 4 bases, with 10 bases lying between them. This chain's CDR3 is CSARERTLGANVLTF. CDR3 nucleotide sequence: TGCAGTGCTAGAGAGAGGACCCTCGGGGCCAACGTCCTGACTTTC.

J is TRBJ1-1 and V is TRBV20-1, with D perhaps matching TRBD1 (5 bases). This CDR3 spans 12 amino acids. Trimming left V 1 base short and J 7 bases short, with 10 bases between. CDR1 DFQATT and CDR2 SNEGSKA come from the germline V gene (reference sequence). The CDR3 reads CSARGGNVEAFF. The CDR3, as DNA: TGCAGTGCTAGAGGGGGGAATGTTGAAGCTTTCTTT.

This clonotype was recorded a few times. The chain couples TRBV20-1 to TRBJ2-1; D is undetermined. Germline V CDR1 and CDR2: DFQATT, SNEGSKA (reference sequence). Trimming took off 6 bases at V and 4 bases at J, with 16 bases between the two ends. This CDR3 region has 14 residues. The CDR3 coding sequence is TGCAGTGCCACGGACGGAGTTAAGTACAATGAGCAGTTCTTC. Translation: CSATDGVKYNEQFF.

The V gene is TRBV11-3, the J gene TRBJ2-1; D is unclear. The CDR3 consists of 13 residues. Trimming removed 3 bases from V and 2 bases from J, with 5 bases in between. Germline V CDR1 and CDR2: SGHNT, YENEEA. DNA of the CDR3: TGTGCCAGCAGCTTCGGTACCTACAATGAGCAGTTCTTC. Its translation: CASSFGTYNEQFF.

This clonotype was seen a few times. V is TRBV5-1 and J is TRBJ2-3, with D possibly being TRBD2 (6 bases). From germline, CDR1 is SGHRS and CDR2 YFSETQ. The length of the CDR3 is 16 residues. V lost 0 bases and J 5 bases, leaving 16 bases between the germline ends. The CDR3 region has the DNA TGCGCCAGCAGCTTGGAAGGGCGGGGTCTGCAAGATACGCAGTATTTT. It codes for CASSLEGRGLQDTQYF.

The gene calls are TRBV7-3 and TRBJ2-1, with 7 bases lining up with TRBD1. CDR3 length: 12 amino acids. V gave up 3 bases and J gave up 10 bases; unmatched junction bases: 3. From germline, CDR1 is SGHTA and CDR2 FQGTGA. CDR3 bases: TGTGCCAGCAGCTTCTTAGGGGGCGAGCAGTTCTTC. It is translated as CASSFLGGEQFF. Complete variable domain (other parts from reference TRBV7-3 and TRBJ2-1): GAGVSQTPSNKVTEKGKYVELRCDPISGHTALYWYRQSLGQGPEFLIYFQGTGAADDSGLPNDRFFAVRPEGSVSTLKIQRTERGDSAVYLCASSFLGGEQFFGPGTRLTVL.

There are a few counts of this clonotype. The rearrangement uses TRBV7-2 and TRBJ2-1, with a weak D call TRBD2 (5 bases). Germline values: CDR1 SGHTA, CDR2 FQGNSA. Trimming stripped 5 bases from V and 4 bases from J, with 12 bases between. This CDR3 is built from 14 residues. The CDR3 spells CASSLQRIYNEQFF. DNA of the CDR3: TGTGCCAGCAGCCTACAGCGGATTTACAATGAGCAGTTCTTC. The entire variable domain, with the rest obtained from reference TRBV7-2 and TRBJ2-1, is as follows: GAGVSQSPSNKVTEKGKDVELRCDPISGHTALYWYRQSLGQGLEFLIYFQGNSAPDKSGLPSDRFSAERTGGSVSTLTIQRTQQEDSAVYLCASSLQRIYNEQFFGPGTRLTVL.

The DNA of the CDR3 is TGTGCCAGTAGTAAGGGACGCCGGAACACTGAAGCTTTCTTT. The encoded protein is CASSKGRRNTEAFF. The chain recombines TRBV19 with TRBJ1-1, with a tentative D call TRBD1 (5 bases). The CDR3 loop spans 14 amino acids. Germline CDR1 is LNHDA and CDR2 is SQIVND (reference sequence). With 4 bases removed from V and 1 base from J, the gap between germline ends came to 10 bases.

The chain carries TRBV29-1 and TRBJ2-1; D unclear. V shed 5 bases and J shed 5 bases, with 7 bases lying between them. Germline V gene lookup returns CDR1 SQVTM and CDR2 ANQGSEA. The CDR3 length is 11 residues. For the CDR3, the DNA is TGCAGCGTTCGGCAGCACAATGAGCAGTTCTTC. Its protein product is CSVRQHNEQFF.

The rearrangement joins TRBV6-2 or TRBV6-3 to TRBJ2-2; 8 nucleotides line up with TRBD1. Germline V gives CDR1 MNHEY, CDR2 SVGEGT. This CDR3 is built from 15 residues. Trimming took 6 bases from V and 6 from J; bases not matched to a gene: 9. DNA for the CDR3: TGTGCCAGCAGAAAAACAGGGGGAGGAGCCGGGGAGCTGTTTTTT. The encoded protein is CASRKTGGGAGELFF.

CDR3 region: CASSLDWGLSDEQYF. The CDR3 DNA is TGTGCCAGCAGCTTAGACTGGGGCCTATCGGACGAGCAGTACTTC. The V call is TRBV7-8, the J call TRBJ2-7; D is possibly TRBD1 (5 bases). CDR3 length equals 15 residues. Germline V lookup: CDR1 SGHVS, CDR2 FQNEAQ. V was shortened by 1 base and J by 5 bases, with 15 bases between the two germline ends.